These 18 T cell receptor beta chains were sequenced from one sample in a study of blood T cell repertoires in COVID-19. Assay: immunoSEQ multiplex PCR; the TCRdb copy retains only in-frame clones and omits some. The table includes fewer than 110,000 clones, more than 75% detected once. The sample taken for sequencing was peripheral blood. The receptors shown here come from a human donor in a cohort sampled during active COVID-19.

The chain recombines TRBV29-1 with TRBJ1-6; maybe TRBD1 (6 bases). The V gene's germline CDR1 is SQVTM and CDR2 ANQGSEA. CDR3 size: 13 residues. CDR3 sequence (DNA): TGCCCCATGTTAGGGGGCTATAATTCACCCCTCCACTTT. It codes for CPMLGGYNSPLHF. The full variable domain, completed using reference TRBV29-1 and TRBJ1-6, is SAVISQKPSRDICQRGTSLTIQCQVDSQVTMMFWYRQQPGQSLTLIATANQGSEATYESGFVIDKFPISRPNLTFSTLTVSNMSPEDSSIYLCPMLGGYNSPLHFGNGTRLTVT.

The chain combines TRBV24-1 with TRBJ2-1; 8 nucleotides line up with TRBD1. J gave up 7 bases and V 3 bases, and 13 bases lay outside the gene matches. The CDR3 has 17 residues. The germline gives CDR1 KGHDR, CDR2 SFDVKD. For the CDR3, the DNA is TGTGCCACCAGTGATGGCCGGACAGGGAGATTCGGGAATGAGCAGTTCTTC. Its protein is CATSDGRTGRFGNEQFF.

This clone was seen just once. The rearrangement joins TRBV27 to TRBJ2-7, with TRBD1 matching over 9 bases. CDR3 length equals 14 residues. The V and J ends lost 5 bases and 6 bases, in that order; junction bases with no gene match: 8. The germline gives CDR1 MNHEY, CDR2 SMNVEV (reference sequence). The CDR3 loop reads CASSGLGQGVEQYF. DNA of the CDR3: TGTGCCAGCAGTGGATTGGGACAGGGTGTCGAGCAGTACTTC.

The CDR3 sequence is CASSSTGDLNTEAFF. DNA of the CDR3: TGTGCCAGCAGCTCTACAGGGGATTTGAACACTGAAGCTTTCTTT. The rearrangement uses TRBV7-8 and TRBJ1-1, with TRBD1 identical over 7 bases. J gave up 0 bases and V 4 bases, and 5 bases lay outside the gene matches. Per the germline V gene, CDR1 is SGHVS and CDR2 is FQNEAQ. The CDR3 sequence is 15 residues long.

The chain is built from TRBV4-3 and TRBJ1-1; D unclear. The CDR3 has 14 amino acids. CDR1 is LGHNA, CDR2 YSLEER, per germline. V gave up 4 bases and J gave up 7 bases, with 16 bases separating them. CDR3 DNA: TGCGCCAGCAGCCTTGAGGGCCGGACCGATGAAGCTTTCTTT. This encodes CASSLEGRTDEAFF.

V gene TRBV5-5 combines with J gene TRBJ2-5; 8 bases line up with TRBD1. V lost 3 bases to trimming and J lost 5 bases; unmatched junction nucleotides: 9. There are 15 residues in the CDR3. Per germline, CDR1 SGHKS and CDR2 YYEKEE (reference sequence). The CDR3 DNA reads TGTGCCAGCAGCTATCCCGACAGGGGTGGGGAGACCCAGTACTTC. Its protein is CASSYPDRGGETQYF. Using reference TRBV5-5 and TRBJ2-5 for the parts outside the CDR3, the full variable domain is DAGVTQSPTHLIKTRGQQVTLRCSPISGHKSVSWYQQVLGQGPQFIFQYYEKEERGRGNFPDRFSARQFPNYSSELNVNALLLGDSALYLCASSYPDRGGETQYFGPGTRLLVL.

The V gene is TRBV15, the J gene TRBJ1-5; the D is unclear. Germline V gene sequence: CDR1 LNHNV, CDR2 YYDKDF (reference sequence). Between the trimmed V and J ends, which lost 5 bases and 7 bases, there was a span of 15 bases. The CDR3 length is 14 residues. CDR3 loop: CATSDRGYRQPQHF. DNA of the CDR3: TGTGCCACCAGCGACCGGGGATATAGGCAGCCCCAGCATTTT.

The chain combines TRBV6-5 with TRBJ2-7; a weak D match, TRBD2 (7 bases). Trimming stripped 5 bases from V and 6 bases from J, with 14 bases between. The CDR3 has 13 residues. Germline CDR1 MNHEY, CDR2 SVGAGI. CDR3 nucleotide sequence: TGTGCCAGCAGTCCCCCCGGGGGGCGCGAGCAGTACTTC. Its protein is CASSPPGGREQYF.

V gene TRBV5-1 combines with J gene TRBJ2-2; D is possibly TRBD2 (5 bases). The CDR3 spans 15 residues. Germline CDR1 SGHRS, CDR2 YFSETQ. V was trimmed by 5 bases and J by 4 bases, leaving 15 bases between them. In nucleotides, the CDR3 is TGCGCCAGCAGGGATAGTGGGGAGTTCACCGGGGAGCTGTTTTTT. Amino acids: CASRDSGEFTGELFF.

The V and J genes are TRBV5-6 and TRBJ2-2; D gene ambiguous. The CDR3 sequence is 12 residues long. Trimming left V 0 bases short and J 6 bases short, with 3 bases between. The V gene's germline CDR1 is SGHDT and CDR2 YYEEEE. The CDR3 coding sequence is TGTGCCAGCAGCTTGGCGGCCGGGGAGCTGTTTTTT. The encoded protein is CASSLAAGELFF.

This clone was seen more than once but under ten times. V usage is TRBV2 and J usage is TRBJ1-1; D unresolved. V lost 4 bases and J lost 1, with 10 bases in between. The CDR3 is 14 amino acids. Germline CDR1 and CDR2: SNHLY and FYNNEI. The CDR3 region is CASSGLTENTEAFF. The DNA for the CDR3 is TGTGCCAGCAGTGGTTTAACAGAGAACACTGAAGCTTTCTTT.

The chain carries TRBV10-1 and TRBJ1-1, with unresolved D. Germline CDR1 and CDR2: WNHNN and SYGVQD (reference sequence). The CDR3 covers 13 residues. V lost 4 bases and J lost 8, with 14 bases in between. In DNA, the CDR3 is TGCGCCAGCAGTGGCCCCGGCGGAAGAGAAGCTTTCTTT. Protein sequence: CASSGPGGREAFF.

This chain connects TRBV5-1 to TRBJ2-3; TRBD1 matches 9 bases. V dropped 2 bases and J dropped 5; count of bases not matched to a gene: 9. There are 16 residues in the CDR3. The germline V gene has CDR1 SGHRS and CDR2 YFSETQ. The CDR3 sequence: CASSFGAGQGGDTQYF. DNA for the CDR3: TGCGCCAGCAGCTTTGGCGCGGGACAGGGAGGAGATACGCAGTATTTT.

This chain connects TRBV6-1 to TRBJ1-5; weak D call: TRBD1 (6 bases). CDR1 is MNHNS, CDR2 SASEGT, per germline. The V end lost 2 bases, the J end lost 5 bases, and 10 bases lay between the germline ends. The CDR3 has 14 residues. The CDR3 region is CASSETQGHQPQHF. CDR3 bases: TGTGCCAGCAGTGAAACCCAGGGGCATCAGCCCCAGCATTTT.

The chain carries TRBV7-8 and TRBJ1-1; 11 bases map to TRBD1. Germline CDR1 and CDR2: SGHVS and FQNEAQ. V lost 3 bases to trimming and J lost 4 bases; unmatched junction nucleotides: 4. CDR3 length: 15 amino acids. CDR3 DNA sequence: TGTGCCAGCAGCTTCGGGGGACAGGGGGGCACTGAAGCTTTCTTT. Translated, it gives CASSFGGQGGTEAFF. Drawing the rest from reference TRBV7-8 and TRBJ1-1, the complete variable domain is GAGVSQSPRYKVAKRGQDVALRCDPISGHVSLFWYQQALGQGPEFLTYFQNEAQLDKSGLPSDRFFAERPEGSVSTLKIQRTQQEDSAVYLCASSFGGQGGTEAFFGQGTRLTVV.

The rearrangement joins TRBV5-1 to TRBJ2-1, with 10 bases matching TRBD2. Per the germline V gene, CDR1 is SGHRS and CDR2 is YFSETQ. This CDR3 contains 16 residues. The junction had 3 bases not matched to a gene; V was cut back by 3 bases and J by 0 bases. CDR3 sequence reads: CASSSSGGGSYNEQFF. DNA for the CDR3: TGCGCCAGCAGCTCAAGCGGGGGGGGCTCCTACAATGAGCAGTTCTTC.

The chain joins TRBV7-9 to TRBJ1-4, with D possibly TRBD1 on 5 matching bases. The CDR3 has 14 residues. Germline CDR1 reads SEHNR; CDR2 reads FQNEAQ (reference sequence). Trimming took 0 bases from V and 5 from J, leaving 7 bases between them. The CDR3 reads CASSLATENEKLFF. CDR3 nucleotides: TGTGCCAGCAGCTTAGCGACAGAGAATGAAAAACTGTTTTTT.

There are a few counts of this clone. The sample has other DNA sequences that encode this CDR3 too. This chain uses TRBV7-9 with TRBJ2-3; 13 nucleotides match TRBD2. Germline V gene lookup returns CDR1 SEHNR and CDR2 FQNEAQ (reference sequence). The ends lost 5 bases at V and 8 bases at J; junction bases unmatched: 10. CDR3 length: 16 residues. The CDR3 reads CASSQRTSGGSSTQYF. CDR3 sequence (DNA): TGTGCCAGCAGCCAGAGGACTAGCGGGGGTTCAAGTACGCAGTATTTT. The complete variable domain, with remaining parts taken from reference TRBV7-9 and TRBJ2-3, reads DTGVSQNPRHKITKRGQNVTFRCDPISEHNRLYWYRQTLGQGPEFLTYFQNEAQLEKSRLLSDRFSAERPKGSFSTLEIQRTEQGDSAMYLCASSQRTSGGSSTQYFGPGTRLTVL.